This T cell receptor (beta chain) derives from a study of siplizumab effects on memory and regulatory T cells. In a few donor pairs, unstimulated naive, memory, effector memory and TEMRA subsets were sequenced. General study results and limits: The alloreactive clones that mapped to unstimulated subsets made up only a minor fraction. It was never confirmed that proliferating Tregs from siplizumab cultures were suppressive.

A remark on this clone: As yet, its antigen is unknown.

This table comes from immunoSEQ multiplex PCR, and its TCRdb copy is limited to in-frame clones, with some not included. Of approximately 56,000 clones in the sample, less than 98% were seen once. Trimming left V 0 bases short and J 1 base short, with 17 bases between. CDR1 is SGHNT, CDR2 YYREEE, per germline (reference sequence). The CDR3 covers 17 residues. V and J are TRBV5-4 and TRBJ2-7; D is perhaps TRBD1 (6 bases). The TCR sequence derives from a human donor in good health. Sequencing was performed on naive CD8+ T cells sorted from blood. The CDR3 DNA follows: TGTGCCAGCAGCTTGGGATTCCTCGGGACACTATCCTACGAGCAGTACTTC. Translated: CASSLGFLGTLSYEQYF.